This T cell receptor (beta chain) was retrieved from a study of blood T cell repertoires in COVID-19. The overall study: The United States, Italy and Spain provided the acute and convalescent COVID-19 samples.

The data were produced by immunoSEQ multiplex PCR, yet TCRdb's version contains in-frame clones alone and is incomplete. The sample shows about 190,000 clones, nearly 85% of them seen only once. The CDR3 has 13 amino acids. The germline V and J ends were trimmed by 4 bases and 7 bases, with 9 bases remaining between them. Germline assignment: CDR1 SGHDT and CDR2 YYEEEE. The J gene is TRBJ1-6, the V gene TRBV5-6; no reliable D call. Sequenced sample: peripheral blood. The sequence derives from a woman under 40 with acute or convalescent COVID-19. As DNA, the CDR3 is TGTGCCAGCAGCGCCTCGGGGAATTCACCCCTCCACTTT. Its protein product is CASSASGNSPLHF.